This T cell receptor (beta chain) was sequenced in a study of T cell responses to AZD1222 COVID-19 vaccine. Some clones are missing from TCRdb's copy, which holds only in-frame ones; the method was immunoSEQ multiplex PCR. The sample contains roughly 200,000 clones, just under 95% of which appear only once. This CDR3 spans 14 amino acids. CDR1 and CDR2 (germline): MDHEN, SYDVKM. V lost 11 bases, J lost 1 base, and 14 bases lay in between. This sequence originates from an adult who received the MenACWY meningococcal vaccine as a control. This specimen was peripheral blood, taken 28 days after the second dose of the MenACWY control vaccine. This rearrangement joins TRBV28 to TRBJ2-2; D is perhaps TRBD2 (6 bases). The CDR3 DNA reads TGTGCCGGCACCCACGGGGGGAACACCGGGGAGCTGTTTTTT. It yields the protein CAGTHGGNTGELFF.